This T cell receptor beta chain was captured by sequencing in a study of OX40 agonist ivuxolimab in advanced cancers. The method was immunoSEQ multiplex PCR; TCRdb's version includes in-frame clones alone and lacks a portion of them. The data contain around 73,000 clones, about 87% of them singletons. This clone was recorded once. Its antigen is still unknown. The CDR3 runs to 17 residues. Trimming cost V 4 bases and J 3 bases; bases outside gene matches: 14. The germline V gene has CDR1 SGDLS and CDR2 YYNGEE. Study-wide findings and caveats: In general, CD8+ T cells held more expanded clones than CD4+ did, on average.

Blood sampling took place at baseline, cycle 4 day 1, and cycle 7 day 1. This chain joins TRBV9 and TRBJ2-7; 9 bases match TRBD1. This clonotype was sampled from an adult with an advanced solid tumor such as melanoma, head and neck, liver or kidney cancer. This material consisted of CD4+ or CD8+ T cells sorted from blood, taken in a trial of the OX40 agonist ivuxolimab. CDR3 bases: TGTGCCAGCAGCAAGACCACAGGGGGCCTGACGGACTACGAGCAGTACTTC. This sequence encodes CASSKTTGGLTDYEQYF.